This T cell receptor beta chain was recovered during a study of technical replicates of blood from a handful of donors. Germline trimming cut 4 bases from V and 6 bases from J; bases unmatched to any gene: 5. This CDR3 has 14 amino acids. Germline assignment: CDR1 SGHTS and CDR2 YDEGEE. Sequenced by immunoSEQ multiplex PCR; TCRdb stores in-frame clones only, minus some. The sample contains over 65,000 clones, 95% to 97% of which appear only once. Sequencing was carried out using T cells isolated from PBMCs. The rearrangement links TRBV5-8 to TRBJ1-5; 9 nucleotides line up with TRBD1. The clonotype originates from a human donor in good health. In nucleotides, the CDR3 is TGTGCCAGCAGCCTTCGACAGGGGGTTCAGCCCCAGCATTTT. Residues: CASSLRQGVQPQHF.